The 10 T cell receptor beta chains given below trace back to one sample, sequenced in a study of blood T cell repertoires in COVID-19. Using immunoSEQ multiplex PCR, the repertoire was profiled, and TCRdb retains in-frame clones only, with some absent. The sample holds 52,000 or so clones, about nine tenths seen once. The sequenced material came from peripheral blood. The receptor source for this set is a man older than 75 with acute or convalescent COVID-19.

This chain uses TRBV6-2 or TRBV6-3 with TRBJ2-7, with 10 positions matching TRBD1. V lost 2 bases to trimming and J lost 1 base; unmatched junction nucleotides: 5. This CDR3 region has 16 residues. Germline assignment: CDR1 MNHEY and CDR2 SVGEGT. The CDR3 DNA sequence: TGTGCCAGCAGTTACCGAGGACAGGGGGTTTCCTACGAGCAGTACTTC. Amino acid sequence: CASSYRGQGVSYEQYF.

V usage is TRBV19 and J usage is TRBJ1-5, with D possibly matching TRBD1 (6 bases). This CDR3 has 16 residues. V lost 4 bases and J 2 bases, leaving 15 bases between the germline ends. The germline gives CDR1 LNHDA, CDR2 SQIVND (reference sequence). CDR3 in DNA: TGTGCCAGTAGTACATCGGGACACAGGGGCAATCAGCCCCAGCATTTT. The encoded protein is CASSTSGHRGNQPQHF. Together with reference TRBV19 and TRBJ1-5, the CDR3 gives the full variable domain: DGGITQSPKYLFRKEGQNVTLSCEQNLNHDAMYWYRQDPGQGLRLIYYSQIVNDFQKGDIAEGYSVSREKKESFPLTVTSAQKNPTAFYLCASSTSGHRGNQPQHFGDGTRLSIL.

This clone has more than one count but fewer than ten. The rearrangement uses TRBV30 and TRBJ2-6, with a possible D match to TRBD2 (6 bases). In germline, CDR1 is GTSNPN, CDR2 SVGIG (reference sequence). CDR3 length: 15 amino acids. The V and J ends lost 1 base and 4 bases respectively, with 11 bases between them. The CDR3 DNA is TGTGCCTGGAGTGGTGGAGGGTACGGGGCCAACGTCCTGACTTTC. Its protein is CAWSGGGYGANVLTF.

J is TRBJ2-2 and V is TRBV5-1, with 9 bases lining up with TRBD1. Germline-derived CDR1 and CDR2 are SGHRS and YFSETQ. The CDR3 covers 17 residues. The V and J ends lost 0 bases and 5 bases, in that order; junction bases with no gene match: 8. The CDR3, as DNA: TGCGCCAGCAGCTTGGATCCACAGGGGGCTTCGACCGGGGAGCTGTTTTTT. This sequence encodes CASSLDPQGASTGELFF.

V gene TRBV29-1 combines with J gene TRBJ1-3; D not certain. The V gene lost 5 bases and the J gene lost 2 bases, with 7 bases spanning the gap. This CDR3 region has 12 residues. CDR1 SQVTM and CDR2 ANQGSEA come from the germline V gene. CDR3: CSVRVTGNTIYF. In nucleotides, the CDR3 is TGCAGCGTTCGGGTTACTGGAAACACCATATATTTT.

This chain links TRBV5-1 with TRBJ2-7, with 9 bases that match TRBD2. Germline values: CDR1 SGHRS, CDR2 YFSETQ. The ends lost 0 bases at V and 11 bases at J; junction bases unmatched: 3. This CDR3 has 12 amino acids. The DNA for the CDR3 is TGCGCCAGCAGCTTGGGGGGACTAGCAGAGTACTTC. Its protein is CASSLGGLAEYF.

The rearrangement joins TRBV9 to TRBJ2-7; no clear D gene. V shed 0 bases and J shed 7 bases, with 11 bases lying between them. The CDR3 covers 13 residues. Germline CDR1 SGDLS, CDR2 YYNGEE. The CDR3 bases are TGTGCCAGCAGCGTAGGGCCCCCCTGGGAGCAGTACTTC. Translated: CASSVGPPWEQYF.

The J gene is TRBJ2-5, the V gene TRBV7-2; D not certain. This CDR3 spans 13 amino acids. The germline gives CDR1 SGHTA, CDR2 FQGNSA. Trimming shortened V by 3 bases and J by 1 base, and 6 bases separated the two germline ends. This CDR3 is CASSFRAQETQYF. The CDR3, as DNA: TGTGCCAGCAGCTTTAGAGCCCAAGAGACCCAGTACTTC.

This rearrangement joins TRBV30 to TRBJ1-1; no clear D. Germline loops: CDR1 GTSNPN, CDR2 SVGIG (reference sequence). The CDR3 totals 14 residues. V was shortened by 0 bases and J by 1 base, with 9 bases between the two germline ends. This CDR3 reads CAWSVNRANTEAFF. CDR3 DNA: TGTGCCTGGAGTGTAAACCGAGCGAACACTGAAGCTTTCTTT.

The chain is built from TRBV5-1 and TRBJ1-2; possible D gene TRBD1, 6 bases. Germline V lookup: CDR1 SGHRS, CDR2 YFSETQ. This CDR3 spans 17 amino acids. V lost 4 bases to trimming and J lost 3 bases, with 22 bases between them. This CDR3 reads CASSQGHQGSPYYGYTF. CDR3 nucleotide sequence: TGCGCCAGCAGCCAAGGACATCAGGGGTCCCCCTACTATGGCTACACCTTC.